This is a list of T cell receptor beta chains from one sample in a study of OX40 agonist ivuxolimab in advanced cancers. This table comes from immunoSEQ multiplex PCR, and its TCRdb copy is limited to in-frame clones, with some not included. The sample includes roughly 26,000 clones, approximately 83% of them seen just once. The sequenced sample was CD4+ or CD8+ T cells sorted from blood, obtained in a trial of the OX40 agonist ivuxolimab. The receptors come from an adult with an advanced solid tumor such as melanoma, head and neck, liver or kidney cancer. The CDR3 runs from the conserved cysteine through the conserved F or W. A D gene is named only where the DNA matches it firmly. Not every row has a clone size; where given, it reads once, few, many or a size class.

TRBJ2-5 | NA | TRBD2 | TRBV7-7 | CASSSGLTSGRETQYF
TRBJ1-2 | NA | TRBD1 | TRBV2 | CASSEAGTANYGYTF
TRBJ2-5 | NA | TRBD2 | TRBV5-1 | CASMMIAGGPGETQYF
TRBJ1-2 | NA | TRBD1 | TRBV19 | CASSDRDGYTF
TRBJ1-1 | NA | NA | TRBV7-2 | CASSLAAGANTEAFF
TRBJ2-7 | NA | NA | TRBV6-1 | CASSSRYEQYF
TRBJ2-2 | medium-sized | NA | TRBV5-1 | CASSRTPDTGELFF
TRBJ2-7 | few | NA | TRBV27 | CASRTQGRREQYF
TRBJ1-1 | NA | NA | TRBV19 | CASSLGEGENTEAFF
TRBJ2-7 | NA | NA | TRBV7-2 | CASSPQSSRDIFLYEQYF
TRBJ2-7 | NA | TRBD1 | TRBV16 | CASSQLRPVQGAYEQYF
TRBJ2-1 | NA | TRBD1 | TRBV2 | CATRQGPLDEQFF
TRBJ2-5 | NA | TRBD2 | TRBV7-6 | CASSLATSGGQETQYF
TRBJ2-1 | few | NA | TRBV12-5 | CASGTTGKVVNEQFF
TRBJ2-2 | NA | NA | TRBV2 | CASRIEEGELFF
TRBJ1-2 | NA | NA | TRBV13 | CASSLPAFVGYTF
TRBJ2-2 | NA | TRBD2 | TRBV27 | CASSLYTGGPTGELFF